This T cell receptor beta chain was captured by sequencing in a study of response to subunit inactivated influenza vaccine. Study-level results: There was a suggestion from the authors that each seasonal influenza vaccination recruits few new T cells.

A single record per CDR3 protein comes from TCRdb applying MiXCR to the RT-PCR reads. The sample lists fewer than 550,000 distinct CDR3 sequences, 25% occurring once. This clonotype was seen a handful of times. Its antigen is not identified. The CDR3 has 14 residues. Germline CDR1 reads LNHNV; CDR2 reads YYDKDF (reference sequence). Trimming removed 1 base from V and 4 bases from J; junction bases left unmatched: 3. The sequence came from a man aged 45 to 65 who received an inactivated influenza vaccine. J is TRBJ1-1 and V is TRBV15, with 7 bases lining up with TRBD1. The source material was CD4+ T cells sorted from PBMCs, sampled about 5 days after vaccination. CDR3 coding DNA: TGTGCCACCAGCAGAGCTGGGACAGTCACTGAAGCTTTCTTT. Translating gives CATSRAGTVTEAFF.